What follows are 17 T cell receptor beta chains derived from one specimen sequenced in a study of radiation and T cells in renal cell carcinoma. Sample time point: baseline pretreatment blood. Treatment specified: 15 Gy SBRT to primary tumor, nephrectomy 4 weeks later. Data came from immunoSEQ multiplex PCR; TCRdb stores just in-frame clones and leaves some out. The sample contains just over 95,000 clones, 70% to 90% of which appear only once. This specimen was blood, taken from a patient whose treatment included radiotherapy and nephrectomy. The receptors were gathered from a man aged 50 to 59 with renal cell carcinoma.

This clone has more than one count but fewer than ten. This chain links TRBV6-5 with TRBJ2-3; 8 bases fit TRBD2. After removal of 6 bases from V and 0 bases from J, the junction contained 5 bases not matched to a gene. The germline CDR1 and CDR2 sequences are MNHEY and SVGAGI. The CDR3 is made up of 15 amino acids. CDR3 sequence (DNA): TGTGCCAGCAGAAATAGCGGGGCTAGCACAGATACGCAGTATTTT. It encodes CASRNSGASTDTQYF.

This clone showed up just once. V gene TRBV19 combines with J gene TRBJ2-1; 12 bases line up with TRBD2. V lost 4 bases, J lost 9 bases, and 7 bases stayed unmatched. The CDR3 length is 15 residues. Germline CDR1 is LNHDA and CDR2 is SQIVND (reference sequence). In nucleotides, the CDR3 is TGTGCCAGTAGTAGCCGGACTAGCGGGAAGGTTGAGCAGTTCTTC. The encoded protein is CASSSRTSGKVEQFF.

V usage is TRBV28 and J usage is TRBJ1-2; TRBD1 agrees at 7 bases. The length of the CDR3 is 14 residues. From germline, CDR1 is MDHEN and CDR2 SYDVKM. V lost 6 bases and J lost 0; bases outside the gene matches: 4. The CDR3 here is CASRTTGTNYGYTF. Written as DNA, the CDR3 is TGTGCCAGCAGGACGACAGGGACTAACTATGGCTACACCTTC.

V usage is TRBV9 and J usage is TRBJ2-7, with 7 bases aligning to TRBD1. The germline CDR1 and CDR2 sequences are SGDLS and YYNGEE. CDR3 length: 14 amino acids. V gave up 4 bases and J gave up 3 bases; unmatched junction bases: 7. In nucleotides, the CDR3 is TGTGCCAGCAGCCCGACAGGGTACTTCTACGAGCAGTACTTC. Translating it yields CASSPTGYFYEQYF.

The chain links TRBV2 to TRBJ1-5; no definite D call. With 3 bases removed from V and 2 bases from J, the gap between germline ends came to 11 bases. Germline CDR1 SNHLY, CDR2 FYNNEI. The CDR3 sequence is 15 residues long. CDR3 nucleotides: TGTGCCAGCAGTGAGTGGGGAGTTGGCAATCAGCCCCAGCATTTT. As protein: CASSEWGVGNQPQHF.

The CDR3 here is CASSPQGVGETQYF. The CDR3 coding sequence is TGTGCCAGCAGCCCCCAGGGGGTAGGAGAGACCCAGTACTTC. This sequence joins TRBV6-5 and TRBJ2-5; 7 bases are shared with TRBD1. Germline assignment: CDR1 MNHEY and CDR2 SVGAGI. The CDR3 runs to 14 residues. After removal of 6 bases from V and 4 bases from J, the junction contained 8 bases not matched to a gene.

The chain uses TRBV18 and TRBJ2-7, with 10 bases identical to TRBD1. CDR1 and CDR2 (germline): KGHSH, LQKENI. The V gene end was trimmed by 3 bases and the J gene end by 1 base; junction bases not matched to a gene: 3. CDR3 length: 15 residues. The CDR3, as DNA: TGTGCCAGCTCACCCCGGGACAGGGGTTCCTACGAGCAGTACTTC. Its protein is CASSPRDRGSYEQYF.

This sequence joins TRBV18 and TRBJ2-1; 7 bases map to TRBD2. The CDR3 contains 15 residues. Per the germline V gene, CDR1 is KGHSH and CDR2 is LQKENI. Trimming at V came to 2 bases and at J to 14 bases, leaving 15 bases not matched to a gene. Written as DNA, the CDR3 is TGTGCCAGCTCACCAGCTGGGGGAGGGCCTGAGGGAAAGTTCTTC. This gives the protein CASSPAGGGPEGKFF.

The chain employs TRBV7-6 and TRBJ2-3; TRBD2 matches at 11 bases. The CDR3 consists of 16 residues. The germline gives CDR1 SGHVS, CDR2 FNYEAQ. Losses at the gene ends were 5 bases for V and 3 bases for J; bases not matched to a gene: 7. The CDR3, as DNA: TGTGCCAGCAGCCCAAGCGCTAGCGGGAGGACAGATACGCAGTATTTT. Translating it yields CASSPSASGRTDTQYF.

The chain links TRBV6-1 to TRBJ2-7, with D tentatively TRBD2 (6 bases). Germline-derived CDR1 and CDR2 are MNHNS and SASEGT. Trimming cost V 7 bases and J 1 base, with 14 bases left between them. This CDR3 spans 14 amino acids. The CDR3 spells CASTPGLLSYEQYF. The DNA for the CDR3 is TGTGCCAGCACTCCGGGACTCCTATCCTACGAGCAGTACTTC.

The V and J genes are TRBV27 and TRBJ1-3; 9 bases map to TRBD1. Germline CDR1 is MNHEY and CDR2 is SMNVEV (reference sequence). V shed 2 bases and J 2 bases; nucleotides not matched to a gene: 7. The CDR3 is 17 residues long. CDR3 DNA: TGTGCCAGCAGTTTAAAGGGACAGGGTCCGGCTGGAAACACCATATATTTT. Translation: CASSLKGQGPAGNTIYF.

The chain recombines TRBV4-3 with TRBJ1-1, with a possible D match to TRBD1 (5 bases). Trimming stripped 2 bases from V and 3 bases from J, with 19 bases between. Per the germline V gene, CDR1 is LGHNA and CDR2 is YSLEER. The CDR3 has 17 residues. This CDR3 is CASSQLPGRGVDTEAFF. For the CDR3, the DNA is TGCGCCAGCAGCCAACTCCCTGGGAGGGGCGTGGACACTGAAGCTTTCTTT.

This clone came up a few times. The V and J genes are TRBV4-2 and TRBJ1-5, with D perhaps matching TRBD1 (5 bases). Germline CDR1 and CDR2: LGHNA and YNFKEQ. V was cut by 0 bases and J by 1 base, with 7 bases left in between. The CDR3 has 15 residues. The CDR3 bases are TGTGCCAGCAGCCAAGATTCAGGGAGCAATCAGCCCCAGCATTTT. This encodes CASSQDSGSNQPQHF.

This clone came up once. The rearrangement joins TRBV10-3 to TRBJ2-1; the match to TRBD2 covers 7 bases. The germline CDR1 and CDR2 sequences are ENHRY and SYGVKD. The CDR3 is 14 residues long. Trimming cost V 10 bases and J 4 bases; bases outside gene matches: 10. The CDR3 DNA is TGTGCCACCAGCACGGCGGGAGATTACAATGAGCAGTTCTTC. This gives the protein CATSTAGDYNEQFF.

The chain carries TRBV30 and TRBJ2-7; 9 bases are a match to TRBD1. V lost 8 bases, J lost 7 bases, and 6 bases stayed unmatched. This CDR3 is built from 11 residues. Germline CDR1 is GTSNPN and CDR2 is SVGIG (reference sequence). DNA for the CDR3: TGTGCCGGAAACAGGGGGCTTGAGCAGTACTTC. The encoded protein is CAGNRGLEQYF.

This clone was observed once. The V call is TRBV4-3, the J call TRBJ2-2; TRBD1 aligns across 8 bases. Germline V gene lookup returns CDR1 LGHNA and CDR2 YSLEER. J was trimmed by 4 bases and V by 4 bases; bases with no gene match: 5. CDR3 length: 15 residues. The CDR3 DNA sequence: TGCGCCAGCAGCCGCCTGGGACAGGCCACCGGGGAGCTGTTTTTT. Translation: CASSRLGQATGELFF.

This clone was counted a few times. J is TRBJ2-5 and V is TRBV6-6, with 8 bases that match TRBD1. The CDR3 is 15 amino acids. With V trimmed by 2 bases and J by 3 bases, 5 bases remained unmatched. CDR1 MNHNY and CDR2 SVGAGI come from the germline V gene (reference sequence). The CDR3 nucleotides are TGTGCCAGCAGTTACACAAGGACAGGGAAAGAGACCCAGTACTTC. Its protein is CASSYTRTGKETQYF.